Listed here are 29 T cell receptor beta chains from one sample, sequenced in a study of early T cells in non-severe SARS-CoV-2 infection. Via MiXCR, TCRdb re-called the 5' RACE reads, giving one row per CDR3 protein. The table has about 58,000 distinct CDR3 sequences, around 12% seen once. Specimen: whole blood, collected at baseline. Receptor source: an adult who was a healthcare worker with PCR-confirmed SARS-CoV-2 infection or an uninfected control (not recorded which). The donor label of this sample is uncertain.

This chain's CDR3 is CATGPIQETQYF. The CDR3 bases are TGTGCCACGGGCCCTATCCAAGAGACCCAGTACTTC. The rearrangement joins TRBV2 to TRBJ2-5; no reliable D call. Trimming cost V 10 bases and J 1 base, with 10 bases left between them. The CDR3 covers 12 residues. Germline CDR1 is SNHLY and CDR2 is FYNNEI.

The chain combines TRBV19 with TRBJ2-3; 11 bases line up with TRBD1. The trim removed 4 bases at V and 1 base at J, leaving 4 bases unmatched. The CDR3 covers 16 residues. Germline values: CDR1 LNHDA, CDR2 SQIVND (reference sequence). The CDR3 DNA follows: TGTGCCAGTAGTAACGGACAGGGGGCGGGCACAGATACGCAGTATTTT. It yields the protein CASSNGQGAGTDTQYF. The entire variable domain, with the rest obtained from reference TRBV19 and TRBJ2-3, is as follows: DGGITQSPKYLFRKEGQNVTLSCEQNLNHDAMYWYRQDPGQGLRLIYYSQIVNDFQKGDIAEGYSVSREKKESFPLTVTSAQKNPTAFYLCASSNGQGAGTDTQYFGPGTRLTVL.

This clonotype has ten or more counts. The chain couples TRBV14 to TRBJ1-3, with unresolved D. CDR3 length: 15 residues. Germline CDR1 is SGHDN and CDR2 is FVKESK. V was clipped by 0 bases and J by 2 bases, with 8 bases between them. The CDR3 nucleotides are TGTGCCAGCAGCCAAGATTCATCGCCTGGAAACACCATATATTTT. This gives the protein CASSQDSSPGNTIYF.

The genes are TRBV2 and TRBJ2-2, with a possible D match to TRBD2 (5 bases). The CDR3 is made up of 17 amino acids. CDR1 SNHLY and CDR2 FYNNEI come from the germline V gene. The ends were cut back, 0 bases at V and 2 bases at J, with 13 bases in the middle. DNA for the CDR3: TGTGCCAGCAGTGAAGCGCCGTTTGACTACAACACCGGGGAGCTGTTTTTT. Translated, it gives CASSEAPFDYNTGELFF.

The chain couples TRBV20-1 to TRBJ2-1, with TRBD2 identical over 9 bases. CDR1 and CDR2 from the germline V gene are DFQATT and SNEGSKA (reference sequence). After removal of 4 bases from V and 7 bases from J, the junction contained 8 bases not matched to a gene. The CDR3 runs to 14 residues. The CDR3 loop reads CSAKALAGRNEQFF. For the CDR3, the DNA is TGCAGTGCTAAGGCGCTAGCGGGGAGAAATGAGCAGTTCTTC.

The chain recombines TRBV7-2 with TRBJ1-2, with TRBD1 identical over 7 bases. This CDR3 is 18 amino acids long. The J segment lost 0 bases and the V segment lost 5 bases, leaving 15 bases of the junction unmatched. Germline V gene lookup returns CDR1 SGHTA and CDR2 FQGNSA. The CDR3 is CASSPLTGQESTNYGYTF. The CDR3 nucleotides read TGTGCCAGCAGCCCTTTAACCGGACAGGAGTCAACTAACTATGGCTACACCTTC.

There are many counts of this clonotype. V is TRBV5-6 and J is TRBJ2-3; D is uncertain. The V and J ends lost 4 bases and 4 bases respectively, with 7 bases between them. CDR3 length: 12 amino acids. Per germline, CDR1 SGHDT and CDR2 YYEEEE. DNA for the CDR3: TGTGCCAGCAGCCTAGTGCCAGATACGCAGTATTTT. Its protein product is CASSLVPDTQYF.

The gene calls are TRBV12-3 or TRBV12-4 and TRBJ1-2; possible D gene TRBD1, 5 bases. The CDR3 has 12 amino acids. Trimming stripped 6 bases from V and 2 bases from J, with 7 bases between. CDR3 residues: CASSWGNYGYTF. Written as DNA, the CDR3 is TGTGCCAGCAGCTGGGGGAACTATGGCTACACCTTC.

This clonotype was found many times. The J gene is TRBJ2-3, the V gene TRBV27, with unresolved D. V lost 3 bases and J lost 2, with 9 bases in between. The CDR3 runs to 14 residues. CDR1 is MNHEY and CDR2 is SMNVEV in the germline V gene (reference sequence). Here the CDR3 reads CASSFDGYTDTQYF. The CDR3 DNA reads as TGTGCCAGCAGTTTCGACGGGTACACAGATACGCAGTATTTT.

This chain uses TRBV2 with TRBJ2-6; D ambiguous. This CDR3 comprises 13 residues. The V end was cut by 7 bases, the J end by 3 bases, with 7 bases between. Germline assignment: CDR1 SNHLY and CDR2 FYNNEI. CDR3 loop: CASNPSGANVLTF. DNA of the CDR3: TGTGCCAGCAACCCGAGTGGGGCCAACGTCCTGACTTTC. Full variable domain (missing parts from reference TRBV2 and TRBJ2-6): EPEVTQTPSHQVTQMGQEVILRCVPISNHLYFYWYRQILGQKVEFLVSFYNNEISEKSEIFDDQFSVERPDGSNFTLKIRSTKLEDSAMYFCASNPSGANVLTFGAGSRLTVL.

This clonotype turned up a few times. The rearrangement joins TRBV12-3 or TRBV12-4 to TRBJ2-1; TRBD2 matches 10 bases. Unmatched junction bases numbered 11, after V lost 5 bases and J lost 4 bases. This CDR3 is built from 17 residues. The CDR3 reads CASSPPGSGGAYNEQFF. In nucleotides, the CDR3 is TGTGCCAGCAGTCCCCCGGGGAGCGGGGGGGCTTACAATGAGCAGTTCTTC.

In its sample, this clonotype was seen many times. The chain combines TRBV6-2 or TRBV6-3 with TRBJ2-6, with D perhaps TRBD2 (6 bases). The germline V and J ends were trimmed by 2 bases and 0 bases, with 17 bases remaining between them. Germline V CDR1 and CDR2: MNHEY, SVGEGT. This CDR3 is 19 amino acids long. CDR3 sequence reads: CASSYPMGGYRSGANVLTF. The DNA for the CDR3 is TGTGCCAGCAGTTACCCCATGGGAGGTTACCGCTCTGGGGCCAACGTCCTGACTTTC.

This clonotype was seen repeatedly, ten times or more. The CDR3 protein is CASSLAGGRETQYF. The CDR3 region has the DNA TGCGCCAGCAGCTTGGCGGGGGGGCGTGAGACCCAGTACTTC. This chain joins TRBV5-1 and TRBJ2-5; 8 positions match TRBD2. J was trimmed by 5 bases and V by 0 bases; bases with no gene match: 3. Per the germline V gene, CDR1 is SGHRS and CDR2 is YFSETQ. The CDR3 spans 14 residues.

In its sample, this clonotype was seen many times. V is TRBV19 and J is TRBJ2-1; D is unresolved. The CDR3 is 11 amino acids. The V end lost 2 bases, the J end lost 7 bases, and 3 bases lay between the germline ends. Germline assignment: CDR1 LNHDA and CDR2 SQIVND (reference sequence). CDR3 region: CASSITNEQFF. In DNA form, the CDR3 reads TGTGCCAGTAGTATAACGAATGAGCAGTTCTTC.

This clonotype occurred a few times. The V call is TRBV12-3 or TRBV12-4, the J call TRBJ1-2, with D tentatively TRBD1 (5 bases). V was trimmed by 3 bases and J by 7 bases, leaving 12 bases between them. The CDR3 totals 13 residues. CDR3 residues: CASSLPGRPGYTF. In DNA form, the CDR3 reads TGTGCCAGCAGTTTGCCAGGGAGACCTGGCTACACCTTC.

The chain links TRBV18 to TRBJ2-3, with 10 bases lining up with TRBD2. V lost 0 bases to trimming and J lost 2 bases; unmatched junction nucleotides: 5. The CDR3 spans 17 residues. The germline CDR1 and CDR2 sequences are KGHSH and LQKENI. The CDR3 sequence: CASSPPNSGGPTDTQYF. The CDR3 region has the DNA TGTGCCAGCTCACCACCAAATAGCGGGGGGCCCACAGATACGCAGTATTTT.

This clonotype was counted ten times or more. The chain carries TRBV2 and TRBJ2-3; D call uncertain. V shed 4 bases and J shed 0 bases, with 8 bases lying between them. The length of the CDR3 is 14 residues. CDR1 is SNHLY, CDR2 FYNNEI, per germline. This CDR3 reads CASSVYVSTDTQYF. Here the CDR3 DNA reads TGTGCCAGCAGTGTCTACGTTAGCACAGATACGCAGTATTTT.

This clonotype was picked up a small number of times. The V and J genes are TRBV19 and TRBJ1-5; the D gene is possibly TRBD1 (6 bases). This CDR3 spans 15 amino acids. CDR1 LNHDA and CDR2 SQIVND come from the germline V gene (reference sequence). Trimming stripped 0 bases from V and 4 bases from J, with 10 bases between. The CDR3 nucleotides read TGTGCCAGTAGTATAGATCCCCAGGGGAATCAGCCCCAGCATTTT. The encoded protein is CASSIDPQGNQPQHF.

CDR3 coding DNA: TGTGCCACCAGTGATTTGCGTAGGGGACAAGAGACCCAGTACTTC. It specifies CATSDLRRGQETQYF. V usage is TRBV24-1 and J usage is TRBJ2-5; tentatively, D is TRBD1 (5 bases). In germline, CDR1 is KGHDR, CDR2 SFDVKD. V was trimmed by 0 bases and J by 2 bases, leaving 9 bases between them. The CDR3 has 15 residues.

This clonotype was recorded a few times. This chain links TRBV7-2 with TRBJ2-1; TRBD2 might be the D (6 bases). Looked up from germline, CDR1 is SGHTA and CDR2 is FQGNSA. V shed 5 bases and J shed 6 bases, with 20 bases lying between them. The CDR3 has 16 residues. CDR3 sequence reads: CASSPLWSARGNEQFF. The CDR3 bases are TGTGCCAGCAGCCCACTGTGGAGCGCGCGGGGCAATGAGCAGTTCTTC. Together with reference TRBV7-2 and TRBJ2-1, the CDR3 gives the full variable domain: GAGVSQSPSNKVTEKGKDVELRCDPISGHTALYWYRQSLGQGLEFLIYFQGNSAPDKSGLPSDRFSAERTGGSVSTLTIQRTQQEDSAVYLCASSPLWSARGNEQFFGPGTRLTVL.

This clonotype was detected a few times. The chain carries TRBV7-2 and TRBJ1-2; D remains unclear. CDR1 is SGHTA and CDR2 is FQGNSA in the germline V gene. The CDR3 has 12 amino acids. V lost 3 bases and J lost 2, with 4 bases in between. CDR3 coding DNA: TGTGCCAGCAGCTTGACAAACTATGGCTACACCTTC. This translates into CASSLTNYGYTF.

This clonotype showed up many times. This chain links TRBV4-1 with TRBJ2-1; 9 bases line up with TRBD2. Per germline, CDR1 MGHRA and CDR2 YSYEKL. CDR3 length: 17 residues. Losses at the gene ends were 2 bases for V and 9 bases for J; bases not matched to a gene: 14. CDR3 DNA: TGCGCCAGCAGCCAAACTGGGGGGACTAGCTTCACAATTGAGCAGTTCTTC. As protein: CASSQTGGTSFTIEQFF.

In this sample, this clonotype turned up many times. The chain couples TRBV10-3 to TRBJ2-7; 7 nucleotides line up with TRBD2. The CDR3 loop spans 12 amino acids. V trimming: 8 bases; J trimming: 4 bases; junction bases outside the gene matches: 5. Germline lookup yields CDR1 ENHRY and CDR2 SYGVKD. CDR3 DNA: TGTGCCATCGGGCCTAGCGGTTACGAGCAGTACGTC. It codes for CAIGPSGYEQYV.

This clonotype was seen ten or more times. The J gene is TRBJ2-3, the V gene TRBV20-1; 8 bases agree with TRBD1. CDR1 and CDR2 (germline): DFQATT, SNEGSKA (reference sequence). V dropped 5 bases and J dropped 5; count of bases not matched to a gene: 15. This CDR3 is built from 16 residues. The CDR3 region has the DNA TGCAGTGCTCGAACGGGGCAGGGGGCGCGGGGAGATACGCAGTATTTT. As protein: CSARTGQGARGDTQYF.

The rearrangement links TRBV7-2 to TRBJ2-1; TRBD1 aligns across 8 bases. V gave up 5 bases and J gave up 6 bases; unmatched junction bases: 12. The germline gives CDR1 SGHTA, CDR2 FQGNSA. This CDR3 spans 16 amino acids. The CDR3 sequence is CASSPTPGTGSNEQFF. The CDR3 bases are TGTGCCAGCAGCCCAACCCCCGGGACAGGAAGCAATGAGCAGTTCTTC.

The sample holds a few counts of this clonotype. The V call is TRBV18, the J call TRBJ1-4, with D possibly TRBD1 on 6 matching bases. Germline loops: CDR1 KGHSH, CDR2 LQKENI. The V end was cut by 5 bases, the J end by 0 bases, with 13 bases between. The CDR3 runs 16 residues. The DNA of the CDR3 is TGTGCCAGCTCAGGCAGGACAGCTGCAACTAATGAAAAACTGTTTTTT. Translating gives CASSGRTAATNEKLFF.

The rearrangement links TRBV10-2 to TRBJ1-2; TRBD1 might be the D (6 bases). Germline-derived CDR1 and CDR2 are WSHSY and SAAADI. Trimming shortened V by 10 bases and J by 8 bases, and 17 bases separated the two germline ends. The CDR3 sequence is 12 residues long. As DNA, the CDR3 is TGCGCCACCTCGGAGATACAGGGAGGCTACACCTTC. Translated: CATSEIQGGYTF.

The genes are TRBV3-1 and TRBJ1-2, with D unresolved. CDR3 length: 12 residues. Germline CDR1 is LGHDT and CDR2 is YNNKEL (reference sequence). The V end lost 4 bases, the J end lost 4 bases, and 7 bases lay between the germline ends. The CDR3 loop reads CASSRDTYGYTF. Here the CDR3 DNA reads TGTGCCAGCAGCCGTGACACCTATGGCTACACCTTC.

CDR3 DNA: TGTGCCAGCAGCCCCCGCGGGGACCCCTACAATGAGCAGTTCTTC. The encoded protein is CASSPRGDPYNEQFF. The V call is TRBV11-3, the J call TRBJ2-1, with D possibly matching TRBD2 (6 bases). CDR3 length equals 15 residues. V dropped 5 bases and J dropped 2 bases, with 13 bases sitting between them. Per germline, CDR1 SGHNT and CDR2 YENEEA.